This TCR beta chain comes out of a study of T-cell reconstitution after alpha-beta-depleted transplantation in children. Molecular barcoding with unique molecular identifiers was used for the TCRbeta library. In TCRdb, the PCR reads were re-called with MiXCR into one record per CDR3 protein. Counted here are some 300,000 distinct CDR3 sequences, roughly 9.1% occurring once; the ten biggest clones make up over 6%. Per the germline V gene, CDR1 is ENHRY and CDR2 is SYGVKD. This CDR3 spans 16 amino acids. The V and J ends lost 10 bases and 0 bases, in that order; junction bases with no gene match: 8. Whole-study findings and limits: About two months after transplant, alpha-beta T cells reportedly came from several hundred expanded graft clones. T-cell numbers and diversity one year post-transplant derived largely from freshly generated T cells. High day-60 TCRbeta diversity in some patients came from surviving recipient T cells and thymic progenitors.

This clonotype was found many times. Its antigen remains unidentified. The genes are TRBV10-3 and TRBJ2-5; 13 bases are shared with TRBD2. The TCR was taken from a boy under three years old with acute myeloid leukemia, due to receive a stem cell transplant. The sample here was PBMCs, taken before TCRalphabeta/CD19-depleted stem cell transplant. CDR3 region: CATGTSGTINQETQYF. DNA for the CDR3: TGTGCCACCGGGACTAGCGGGACCATTAACCAAGAGACCCAGTACTTC.